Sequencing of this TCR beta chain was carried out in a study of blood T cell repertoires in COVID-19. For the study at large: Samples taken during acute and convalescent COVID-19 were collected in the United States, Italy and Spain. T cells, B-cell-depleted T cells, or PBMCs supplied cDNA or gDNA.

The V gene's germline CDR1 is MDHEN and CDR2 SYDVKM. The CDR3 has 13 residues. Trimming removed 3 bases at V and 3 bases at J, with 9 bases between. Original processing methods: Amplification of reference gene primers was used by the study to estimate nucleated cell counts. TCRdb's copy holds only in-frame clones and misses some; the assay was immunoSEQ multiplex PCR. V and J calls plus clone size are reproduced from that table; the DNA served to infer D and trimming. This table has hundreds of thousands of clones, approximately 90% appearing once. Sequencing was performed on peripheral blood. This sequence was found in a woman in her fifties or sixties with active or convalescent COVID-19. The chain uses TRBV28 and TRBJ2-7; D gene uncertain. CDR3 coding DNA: TGTGCCAGCAGTTTGAGAGCGTACTACGAGCAGTACTTC. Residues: CASSLRAYYEQYF.